The present T cell receptor (beta chain) was sequenced within a study of T-cell memory formation after mild COVID-19. Study context: TCR clusters mostly belonged to single donors. Whole-study findings and limits: Balance between CD4 and CD8 was seen in clones contracting day 15 to 85, and a CD4+ lean was seen in later expanders. Day 37-peaking second-wave clones had unconfirmed SARS-CoV-2 specificity. Mainly in CM and EM were contracting CD4+ clones; CD8+ were in EMRA.

TCRdb passed the 5' RACE reads through MiXCR, listing each CDR3 protein once. The sample records more than 35,000 distinct CDR3 sequences, 6% to 6.5% being singletons. This CDR3 spans 15 amino acids. V gave up 4 bases and J gave up 9 bases; unmatched junction bases: 12. Germline V gives CDR1 MNHEY, CDR2 SMNVEV (reference sequence). At least ten counts were recorded for this clonotype. Its antigen remains unknown. Specimen: PBMCs or a T cell subset sorted from them (not recorded which). The chain uses TRBV27 and TRBJ1-5, with TRBD1 identical over 7 bases. The TCR originated in an adult who had mild COVID-19 (a few samples of this study predate the infection). Cell type and time point are not known. CDR3 DNA: TGTGCCAGCAGTTCTTACCGGGACAGCGAGGGGCCCCAGCATTTT. It yields the protein CASSSYRDSEGPQHF.